One and the same sample provided the 13 T cell receptor beta chains below, sequenced in a study of T cell responses to AZD1222 COVID-19 vaccine (dated by TCRdb to about 2021). What the time point label conveys for this sample: about 28 days (+/-7) after the second vaccine dose. Libraries were built with the immunoSEQ multiplex PCR assay. Sourced from immuneACCESS, this table was stored by TCRdb with only in-frame sequences that have V and J called. A share of the clones is absent; for the studies checked, an unresolved V gene accounts for under half, and the remainder has no known explanation. The sample table contains under 150,000 clones; only one count was recorded for roughly 88% of them. Almost 6.5% of the sample is held by the ten biggest clonotypes. The input for sequencing was peripheral blood, taken 28 days after the second AZD1222 dose. The source of these receptors is an adult who received the AZD1222 COVID-19 vaccine.

The chain combines TRBV9 with TRBJ1-2; D possibly corresponds to TRBD1 (5 bases). This CDR3 comprises 17 residues. V lost 3 bases to trimming and J lost 0 bases, with 18 bases between them. Germline V gene data show CDR1 as SGDLS and CDR2 as YYNGEE. This CDR3 is CASSAKVGDVTNYGYTF. In DNA form, the CDR3 reads TGTGCCAGCAGCGCCAAGGTGGGGGACGTTACTAACTATGGCTACACCTTC.

This clone was counted between two and nine times. The CDR3 nucleotides are TGCGCCAGCAGTGGCATCAGAGGTTCACCCCTCCACTTT. It translates to CASSGIRGSPLHF. The genes are TRBV10-2 and TRBJ1-6; D is undetermined. Germline V lookup: CDR1 WSHSY, CDR2 SAAADI. V shed 4 bases and J shed 9 bases, with 10 bases lying between them. The CDR3 is made up of 13 amino acids.

V usage is TRBV12-3 or TRBV12-4 and J usage is TRBJ2-7, with D tentatively TRBD1 (6 bases). Trimming took off 6 bases at V and 1 base at J, with 10 bases between the two ends. The CDR3 runs 13 residues. CDR3 loop: CASRIQGSYEQYF. For the CDR3, the DNA is TGTGCCAGCAGAATACAGGGTTCCTACGAGCAGTACTTC.

V usage is TRBV6-4 and J usage is TRBJ1-2; D possibly corresponds to TRBD1 (5 bases). Trimming removed 2 bases at V and 5 bases at J, with 9 bases between. The CDR3 runs to 13 residues. Germline V lookup: CDR1 MRHNA, CDR2 SNTAGT. For the CDR3, the DNA is TGTGCCAGCAGTGACGGGGGGGGATATGGCTACACCTTC. It encodes CASSDGGGYGYTF.

The chain employs TRBV9 and TRBJ1-1; 7 nucleotides match TRBD1. CDR1 and CDR2 (germline): SGDLS, YYNGEE. Trimming at V came to 1 base and at J to 0 bases, leaving 6 bases not matched to a gene. The CDR3 is 16 residues long. CDR3 amino acids: CASSVRGDRMNTEAFF. The CDR3 nucleotides read TGTGCCAGCAGCGTACGGGGGGACAGAATGAACACTGAAGCTTTCTTT.

This sequence joins TRBV29-1 and TRBJ2-6; D possibly corresponds to TRBD1 (6 bases). V gave up 6 bases and J gave up 0 bases, with 6 bases separating them. Per germline, CDR1 SQVTM and CDR2 ANQGSEA. CDR3 length: 13 amino acids. CDR3 sequence: CSVDSSGANVLTF. CDR3 DNA: TGCAGCGTGGACAGCTCTGGGGCCAACGTCCTGACTTTC.

This clone was found once. This rearrangement joins TRBV19 to TRBJ1-2, with D hard to call. The germline V and J ends were trimmed by 4 bases and 4 bases, with 10 bases remaining between them. The CDR3 covers 13 residues. Germline V gene sequence: CDR1 LNHDA, CDR2 SQIVND (reference sequence). The CDR3 sequence: CASSKTASYGYTF. CDR3 sequence (DNA): TGTGCCAGTAGTAAGACGGCCTCCTATGGCTACACCTTC.

This chain links TRBV29-1 with TRBJ2-3; TRBD2 matches at 9 bases. Germline V CDR1 and CDR2: SQVTM, ANQGSEA. This CDR3 spans 15 amino acids. The junction had 10 bases not matched to a gene; V was cut back by 5 bases and J by 4 bases. CDR3 protein: CSVFLLAGRADTQYF. The DNA of the CDR3 is TGCAGCGTTTTCCTCCTAGCGGGAAGGGCAGATACGCAGTATTTT.

A single count supports this clone. The chain carries TRBV4-3 and TRBJ2-7; D possibly matches TRBD1 or TRBD2 (5 bases each). There are 16 residues in the CDR3. Germline-derived CDR1 and CDR2 are LGHNA and YSLEER. With 0 bases removed from V and 0 bases from J, the gap between germline ends came to 12 bases. The DNA for the CDR3 is TGCGCCAGCAGCCAAGATGGAGCAGGGAGCTCCTACGAGCAGTACTTC. It specifies CASSQDGAGSSYEQYF.

The chain uses TRBV20-1 and TRBJ2-7; TRBD1 matches 12 bases. This CDR3 has 14 residues. Trimming took 3 bases from V and 5 from J; bases not matched to a gene: 5. The germline V gene has CDR1 DFQATT and CDR2 SNEGSKA (reference sequence). DNA for the CDR3: TGCAGTGCTAGTAAAGGGACAGGGGGCGACGAGCAGTACTTC. This sequence encodes CSASKGTGGDEQYF.

J is TRBJ2-5 and V is TRBV29-1; TRBD1 is a possible D gene (5 bases). Germline values: CDR1 SQVTM, CDR2 ANQGSEA. V was shortened by 6 bases and J by 2 bases, with 7 bases between the two germline ends. There are 11 residues in the CDR3. The CDR3 region is CSVRQQETQYF. DNA for the CDR3: TGCAGCGTAAGACAGCAAGAGACCCAGTACTTC.

The chain couples TRBV15 to TRBJ2-2; D is perhaps TRBD1 or TRBD2 (5 bases each). Germline CDR1 is LNHNV and CDR2 is YYDKDF (reference sequence). There are 15 residues in the CDR3. Trimming stripped 3 bases from V and 2 bases from J, with 10 bases between. The CDR3 nucleotides read TGTGCCACCAGCAGCCGGGACCTTAACACCGGGGAGCTGTTTTTT. It encodes CATSSRDLNTGELFF.

The V call is TRBV19, the J call TRBJ2-3; tentative D call: TRBD1 (6 bases). The V end lost 1 base, the J end lost 5 bases, and 13 bases lay between the germline ends. The germline V gene has CDR1 LNHDA and CDR2 SQIVND (reference sequence). This CDR3 comprises 15 residues. The CDR3 DNA sequence: TGTGCCAGTAGTATAGTCAGTACAGGGTTAGATACGCAGTATTTT. This gives the protein CASSIVSTGLDTQYF.